A selection of T cell receptor beta chains follows, all from one sample in a study of T cell responses to AZD1222 COVID-19 vaccine. The repertoire was sequenced with immunoSEQ multiplex PCR; TCRdb's copy has only in-frame clones and lacks some. In the table there are about 270,000 clones, about 94% of which are singletons. The sequencing used peripheral blood, collected 28 days after the second AZD1222 dose. All receptors come from an adult who received the AZD1222 COVID-19 vaccine. CDR3s leave out the opening cysteine and the closing phenylalanine or tryptophan. Size tells how often a clone was seen (once, few, many) or the class of an expanded clone, and some rows leave it out.

j_call clone_size v_call cdr3_aa
TRBJ1-2 NA TRBV4-1 ASSQVEVGNYGYT
TRBJ2-2 NA TRBV30 AWARESGELF
TRBJ2-3 NA TRBV12-3/TRBV12-4 ASQGTDTQY
TRBJ2-7 NA TRBV28 ASSPPYYEQY
TRBJ2-7 NA TRBV5-4 ASSLQGAYEQY
TRBJ2-1 once TRBV2 ASSGIRGGGEQF
TRBJ2-2 NA TRBV27 ASRSGVFTGELF
TRBJ2-1 NA TRBV4-1 ASSQGTSGRAHNEQF
TRBJ1-4 NA TRBV29-1 SVSHRATNEKLF
TRBJ2-1 NA TRBV11-3 ASSQGRRNEQF
TRBJ2-3 NA TRBV4-3 ASSHQIGTSGPDTQY
TRBJ1-2 NA TRBV5-4 ASSRPGNYGYT
TRBJ1-2 NA TRBV29-1 SVGQGGYGYT
TRBJ2-7 NA TRBV9 ASSVTGGGGEQY
TRBJ1-5 NA TRBV7-9 ASSLGQDTTPQH
TRBJ1-5 NA TRBV27 ASSLSGWGNQPQH
TRBJ1-6 NA TRBV28 ASTWDSKNSPLH
TRBJ1-2 NA TRBV10-3 AISESEDYGYT
TRBJ2-7 NA TRBV18 ASSPPVGTRGTYEQY
TRBJ1-1 NA TRBV29-1 SGGGVERTEAF
TRBJ1-2 NA TRBV19 ASSRGYGYT
TRBJ1-4 NA TRBV27 ASSPRDRGGKLF
TRBJ2-7 NA TRBV6-2/TRBV6-3 ASSLGANSYEQY
TRBJ2-2 NA TRBV18 ASSPGLAGAGGELF
TRBJ2-1 NA TRBV6-2/TRBV6-3 ASSPRGAGAWQF
TRBJ1-1 NA TRBV3-1/TRBV3-2 ASSLGQGNTEAF
TRBJ1-1 NA TRBV19 ASSPGGRRTEAF
TRBJ2-2 NA TRBV27 ASSLQGRDTGELF
TRBJ2-5 once TRBV6-5 ASSPTVDRETQY
TRBJ1-3 NA TRBV30 AWSVGRSGNTIY
TRBJ2-7 NA TRBV6-5 ASKGRAAYEGEQY